This T cell receptor (beta chain) was found in a study of blood T cell repertoires in COVID-19. Study background: T cells, B-cell-depleted T cells, or PBMCs provided the cDNA or gDNA that served as material.

In terms of age and location, participants ranged from about 18 to 100 years and lived in around 22 US areas. In Cohort 3, a recovered donor had either two negative PCRs, clearance, or symptom resolution. Under the authors' procedure: Reference gene primers were amplified, and this amplification served to estimate nucleated cell counts. The table came from immunoSEQ multiplex PCR; TCRdb's copy has only in-frame clones and leaves some out. The V and J calls and the clone size are those of that table, but D and trimming were determined from the DNA. The data hold 250,000 to 400,000 clones, with roughly nine tenths observed a single time. Looked up from germline, CDR1 is KGHDR and CDR2 is SFDVKD. V lost 5 bases, J lost 5 bases, and 6 bases stayed unmatched. CDR3 size: 16 residues.

Sequenced: PBMCs or T cells enriched from blood (not recorded which). The V gene is TRBV24-1, the J gene TRBJ2-6, with 9 positions matching TRBD1. The receptor's source is a man aged 55 to 70 who had recovered from COVID-19. CDR3 region: CATSAGQGGRANVLTF. In nucleotides, the CDR3 is TGTGCCACCAGTGCGGGACAGGGTGGCAGGGCCAACGTCCTGACTTTC.